This T cell receptor beta chain was documented in a study of cytomegalovirus exposure and HLA in healthy donors. The PCR was carried out with 60 Vbeta primers and 13 Jbeta primers. This table comes from immunoSEQ multiplex PCR, and its TCRdb copy is limited to in-frame clones, with some not included. This table has some 150,000 clones, roughly 79% appearing once. J gave up 2 bases and V 5 bases, and 8 bases lay outside the gene matches. The CDR3 covers 15 residues. Looked up from germline, CDR1 is SEHNR and CDR2 is FQNEAQ (reference sequence). The source material was PBMCs. The genes are TRBV7-9 and TRBJ2-7, with 8 bases aligning to TRBD2. This TCR derives from a woman aged 50 to 60 in good health and CMV-seronegative. In nucleotides, the CDR3 is TGTGCCAGCAGCGAATTAGCGGGACCACCCTACGAGCAGTACTTC. The encoded protein is CASSELAGPPYEQYF.